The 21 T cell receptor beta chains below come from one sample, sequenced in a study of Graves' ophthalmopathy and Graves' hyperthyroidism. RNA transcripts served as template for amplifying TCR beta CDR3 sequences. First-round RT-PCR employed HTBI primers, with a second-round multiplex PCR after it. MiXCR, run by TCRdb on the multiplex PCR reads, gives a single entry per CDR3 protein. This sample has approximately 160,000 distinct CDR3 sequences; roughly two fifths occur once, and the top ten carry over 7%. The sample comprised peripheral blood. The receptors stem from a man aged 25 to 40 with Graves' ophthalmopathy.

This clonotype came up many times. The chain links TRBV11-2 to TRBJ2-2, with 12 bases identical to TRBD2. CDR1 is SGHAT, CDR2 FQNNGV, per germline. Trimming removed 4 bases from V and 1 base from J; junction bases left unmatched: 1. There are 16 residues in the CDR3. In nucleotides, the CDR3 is TGTGCCAGCAGCTCGGGACTAGCGGGGAACACCGGGGAGCTGTTTTTT. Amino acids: CASSSGLAGNTGELFF.

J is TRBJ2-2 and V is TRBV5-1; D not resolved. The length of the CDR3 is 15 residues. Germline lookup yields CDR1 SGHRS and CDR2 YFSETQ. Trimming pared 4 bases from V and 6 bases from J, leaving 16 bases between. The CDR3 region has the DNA TGCGCCAGCAGCCCGGGCCCCACCTGGGCCGGGGAGCTGTTTTTT. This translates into CASSPGPTWAGELFF.

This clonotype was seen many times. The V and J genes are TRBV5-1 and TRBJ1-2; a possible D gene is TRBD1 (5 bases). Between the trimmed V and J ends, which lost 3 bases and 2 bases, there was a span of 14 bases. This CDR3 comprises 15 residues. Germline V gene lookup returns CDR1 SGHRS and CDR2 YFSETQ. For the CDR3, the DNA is TGCGCCAGCAGCTCTCCTTCGACAGTAAACTATGGCTACACCTTC. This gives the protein CASSSPSTVNYGYTF.

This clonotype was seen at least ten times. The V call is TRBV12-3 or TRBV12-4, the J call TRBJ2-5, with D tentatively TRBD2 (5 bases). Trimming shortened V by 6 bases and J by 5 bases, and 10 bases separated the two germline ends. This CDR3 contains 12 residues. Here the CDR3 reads CASSPPGETQYF. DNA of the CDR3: TGTGCCAGCAGCCCCCCGGGGGAGACCCAGTACTTC.

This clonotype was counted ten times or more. The CDR3 region is CASSAKTSQAGETQYF. For the CDR3, the DNA is TGTGCCAGCAGCGCGAAGACTAGCCAAGCGGGAGAGACCCAGTACTTC. The chain is built from TRBV9 and TRBJ2-5; 7 nucleotides match TRBD2. J was trimmed by 4 bases and V by 3 bases; bases with no gene match: 12. The germline CDR1 and CDR2 sequences are SGDLS and YYNGEE. The CDR3 extends over 16 amino acids.

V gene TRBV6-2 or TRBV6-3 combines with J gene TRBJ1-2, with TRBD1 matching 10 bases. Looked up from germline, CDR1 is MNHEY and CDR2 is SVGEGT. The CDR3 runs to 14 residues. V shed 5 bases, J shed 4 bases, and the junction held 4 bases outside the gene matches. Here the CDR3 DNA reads TGTGCCAGCAGTGCGACAGGGGGCCTCTATGGCTACACCTTC. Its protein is CASSATGGLYGYTF.

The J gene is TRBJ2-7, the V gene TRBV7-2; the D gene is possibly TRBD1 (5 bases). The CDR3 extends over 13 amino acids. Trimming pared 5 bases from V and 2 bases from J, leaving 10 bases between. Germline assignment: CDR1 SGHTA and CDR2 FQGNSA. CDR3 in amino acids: CASSLRATYEQYF. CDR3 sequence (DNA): TGTGCCAGCAGCCTCAGGGCTACCTACGAGCAGTACTTC.

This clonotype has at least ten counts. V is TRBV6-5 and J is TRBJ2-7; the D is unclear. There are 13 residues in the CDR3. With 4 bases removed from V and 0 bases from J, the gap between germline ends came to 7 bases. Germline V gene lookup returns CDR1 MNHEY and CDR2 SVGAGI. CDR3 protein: CASSLRNSYEQYF. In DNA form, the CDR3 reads TGTGCCAGCAGTTTAAGAAACTCCTACGAGCAGTACTTC.

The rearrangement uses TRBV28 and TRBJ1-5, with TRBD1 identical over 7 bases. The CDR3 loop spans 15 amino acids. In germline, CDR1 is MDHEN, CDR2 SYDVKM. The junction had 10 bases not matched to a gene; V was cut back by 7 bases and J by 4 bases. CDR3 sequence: CASIQTGRLNQPQHF. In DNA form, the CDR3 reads TGTGCCAGCATACAGACAGGGAGGTTGAATCAGCCCCAGCATTTT.

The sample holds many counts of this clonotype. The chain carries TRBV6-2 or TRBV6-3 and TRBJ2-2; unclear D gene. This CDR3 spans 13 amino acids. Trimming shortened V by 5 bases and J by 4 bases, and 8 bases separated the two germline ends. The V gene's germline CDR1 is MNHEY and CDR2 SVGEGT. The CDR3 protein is CASSTYSTGELFF. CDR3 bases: TGTGCCAGCAGTACATACAGCACCGGGGAGCTGTTTTTT.

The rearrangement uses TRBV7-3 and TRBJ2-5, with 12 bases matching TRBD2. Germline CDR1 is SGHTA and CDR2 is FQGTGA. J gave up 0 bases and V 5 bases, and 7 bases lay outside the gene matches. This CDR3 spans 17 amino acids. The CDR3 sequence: CASSQGLAGTYQETQYF. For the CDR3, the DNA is TGTGCCAGCAGCCAAGGACTAGCGGGGACGTACCAAGAGACCCAGTACTTC.

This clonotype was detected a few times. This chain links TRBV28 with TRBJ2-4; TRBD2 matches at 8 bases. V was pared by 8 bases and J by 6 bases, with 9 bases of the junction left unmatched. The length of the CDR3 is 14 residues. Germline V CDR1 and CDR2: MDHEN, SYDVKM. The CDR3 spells CASSGGRVGNIQYF. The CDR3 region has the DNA TGTGCCAGCTCGGGAGGGAGGGTAGGAAACATTCAGTACTTC.

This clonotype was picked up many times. CDR3 sequence: CAWTDRGEVSPLHF. The CDR3 DNA follows: TGTGCCTGGACCGACAGGGGAGAGGTCTCACCCCTCCACTTT. J is TRBJ1-6 and V is TRBV30; 8 bases agree with TRBD1. The CDR3 spans 14 residues. Germline V lookup: CDR1 GTSNPN, CDR2 SVGIG (reference sequence). V lost 4 bases, J lost 10 bases, and 9 bases stayed unmatched.

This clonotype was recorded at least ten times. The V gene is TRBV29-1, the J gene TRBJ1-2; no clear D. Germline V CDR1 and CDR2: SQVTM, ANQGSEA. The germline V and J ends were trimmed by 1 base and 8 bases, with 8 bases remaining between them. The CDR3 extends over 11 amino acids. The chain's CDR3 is CSVEGLEGYTF. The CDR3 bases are TGCAGCGTTGAAGGGTTGGAAGGCTACACCTTC.

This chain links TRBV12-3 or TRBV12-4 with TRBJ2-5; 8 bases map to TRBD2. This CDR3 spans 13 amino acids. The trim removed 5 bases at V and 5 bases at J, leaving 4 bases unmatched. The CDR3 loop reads CASSIGGVETQYF. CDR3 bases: TGTGCCAGCAGTATCGGGGGGGTGGAGACCCAGTACTTC.

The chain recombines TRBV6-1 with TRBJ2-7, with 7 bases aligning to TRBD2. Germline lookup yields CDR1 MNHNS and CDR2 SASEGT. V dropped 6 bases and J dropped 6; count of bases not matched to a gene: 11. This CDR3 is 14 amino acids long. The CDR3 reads CASRDHGGSGEQYF. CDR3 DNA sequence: TGTGCCAGCAGGGACCACGGCGGGAGTGGCGAGCAGTACTTC.

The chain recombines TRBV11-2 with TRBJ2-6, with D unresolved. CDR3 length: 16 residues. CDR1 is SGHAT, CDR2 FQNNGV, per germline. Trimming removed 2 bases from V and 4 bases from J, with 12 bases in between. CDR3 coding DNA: TGTGCCAGCAGCTTATTACGCGTGGCAGGGGCCAACGTCCTGACTTTC. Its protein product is CASSLLRVAGANVLTF.

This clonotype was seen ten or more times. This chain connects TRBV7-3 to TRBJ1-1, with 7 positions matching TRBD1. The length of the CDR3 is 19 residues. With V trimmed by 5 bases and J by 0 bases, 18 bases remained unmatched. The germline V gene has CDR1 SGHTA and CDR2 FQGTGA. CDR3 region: CASSPRGWGRGHMNTEAFF. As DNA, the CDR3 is TGTGCCAGCAGCCCCAGGGGGTGGGGGCGAGGGCACATGAACACTGAAGCTTTCTTT.

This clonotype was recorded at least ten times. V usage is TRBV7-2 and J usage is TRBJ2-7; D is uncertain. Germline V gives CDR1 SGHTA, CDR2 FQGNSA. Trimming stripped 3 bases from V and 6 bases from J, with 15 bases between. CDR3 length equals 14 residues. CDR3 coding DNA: TGTGCCAGCAGCTTCGGTGGCGCAGTAATCGAGCAGTACTTC. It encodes CASSFGGAVIEQYF.

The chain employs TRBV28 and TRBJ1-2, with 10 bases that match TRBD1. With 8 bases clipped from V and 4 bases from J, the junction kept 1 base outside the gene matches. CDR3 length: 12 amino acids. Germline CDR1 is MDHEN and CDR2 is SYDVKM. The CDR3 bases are TGTGCCAGCGGACAGGGGGTCTATGGCTACACCTTC. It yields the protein CASGQGVYGYTF.

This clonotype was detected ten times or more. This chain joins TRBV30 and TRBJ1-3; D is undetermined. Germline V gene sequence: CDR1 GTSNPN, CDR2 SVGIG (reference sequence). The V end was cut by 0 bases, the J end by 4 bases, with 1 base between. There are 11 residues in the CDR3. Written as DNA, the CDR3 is TGTGCCTGGAGTGTAGGAAACACCATATATTTT. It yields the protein CAWSVGNTIYF.